A selection of T cell receptor beta chains follows, all from one sample in a study of CD8 T cells in Susac syndrome. TCRdb reprocessed the immunoSEQ multiplex PCR reads via MiXCR and lists one record per CDR3 protein. The sample lists more than 100,000 distinct CDR3 sequences, roughly 95% occurring once. Source material: CD4+ T cells from PBMCs. These receptors all come from a human donor with Susac syndrome. Both conserved end residues are part of each CDR3. A D gene is named only where the DNA matches it firmly. For some rows the clone size is stated as once, few or many, or as a class when expanded; others skip it.

v_call	cdr3_length	d_call	j_call	clone_size	cdr3_aa	cdr3_nt
TRBV28	13	TRBD1	TRBJ1-1	NA	CAISSGQGNRAFF	TGTGCCATCAGCTCAGGACAGGGGAATCGAGCTTTCTTT
TRBV12-3/TRBV12-4	14	TRBD1	TRBJ1-1	NA	CASSIYRGHTEAFF	TGTGCCAGCAGTATCTACAGGGGGCACACTGAAGCTTTCTTT
TRBV11-2	17	TRBD2	TRBJ2-7	NA	CASTPHSGRARTYEQYF	TGTGCCAGCACCCCTCACTCCGGGAGGGCTCGTACCTACGAGCAGTACTTC
TRBV20-1	15	NA	TRBJ2-1	NA	CSARSPANSPREQFF	TGCAGTGCTAGAAGTCCGGCCAACTCACCCCGGGAGCAGTTCTTC
TRBV4-3	15	TRBD2	TRBJ2-1	NA	CASSQRASGRDAQFF	TGCGCCAGCAGCCAACGAGCTAGCGGGAGGGATGCGCAGTTCTTC
TRBV18	14	NA	TRBJ2-1	NA	CASSTQSSYNEQFF	TGTGCCAGCTCTACCCAGAGCTCCTACAATGAGCAGTTCTTC
TRBV15	15	NA	TRBJ1-5	NA	CATSRDRGEYQPQHF	TGTGCCACCAGCAGAGATCGCGGGGAGTATCAGCCCCAGCATTTT
TRBV20-1	12	NA	TRBJ2-1	once	CSAPGVYNEQFF	TGCAGTGCTCCAGGGGTCTACAATGAGCAGTTCTTC
TRBV20-1	15	TRBD2	TRBJ2-7	NA	CSAKPGLAGLYEQYF	TGCAGTGCCAAACCTGGACTAGCGGGTCTGTACGAGCAGTACTTC
TRBV28	15	TRBD1	TRBJ1-1	NA	CASSTGQGLNTEAFF	TGTGCCAGCAGTACGGGACAGGGGCTCAACACTGAAGCTTTCTTT
TRBV3-1	14	TRBD1	TRBJ1-1	NA	CASSSRTGNTEAFF	TGTGCCAGCAGCTCTAGGACAGGGAACACTGAAGCTTTCTTT
TRBV12-3/TRBV12-4	12	NA	TRBJ2-1	NA	CASSLMGPGQFF	TGTGCCAGCAGTTTAATGGGCCCGGGGCAGTTCTTC
TRBV5-1	15	NA	TRBJ2-1	NA	CASTPQRGRGDEQFF	TGCGCCAGCACCCCACAGAGGGGGCGCGGGGATGAGCAGTTCTTC
TRBV12-3/TRBV12-4	14	TRBD2	TRBJ2-6	NA	CASGRGAGANVLTF	TGTGCCAGTGGGAGGGGCGCTGGGGCCAACGTCCTGACTTTC
TRBV6-6	12	NA	TRBJ2-5	NA	CASRSGRMTQYF	TGTGCCAGCAGGTCAGGGAGGATGACCCAGTACTTC
TRBV5-4	16	TRBD2	TRBJ2-1	NA	CASSEASGRSYNEQFF	TGTGCCAGCAGTGAGGCTAGCGGGAGAAGCTACAATGAGCAGTTCTTC
TRBV29-1	13	TRBD1	TRBJ1-1	NA	CSVRGQGNTEAFF	TGCAGCGTTCGGGGACAGGGGAACACTGAAGCTTTCTTT
TRBV4-3	17	TRBD2	TRBJ2-1	NA	CASSRAPLAVSYNEQFF	TGCGCCAGCAGCCGGGCCCCACTAGCGGTTTCCTACAATGAGCAGTTCTTC
TRBV3-1	12	NA	TRBJ2-7	NA	CASSQDTREQYF	TGTGCCAGCAGCCAAGATACGAGGGAGCAGTACTTC
TRBV5-4	14	NA	TRBJ1-4	NA	CASSLAGPNEKLFF	TGTGCCAGCAGCTTGGCAGGACCTAATGAAAAACTGTTTTTT
TRBV5-1	15	NA	TRBJ2-6	once	CASRETLSGANVLTF	TGCGCCAGCAGGGAAACACTCTCTGGGGCCAACGTCCTGACTTTC
TRBV29-1	13	NA	TRBJ1-1	once	CSVEKGEYTEAFF	TGCAGCGTTGAAAAGGGGGAATACACTGAAGCTTTCTTT
TRBV24-1	15	NA	TRBJ2-1	NA	CATSDLSSVTNEQFF	TGTGCCACCAGTGACTTATCTAGCGTCACAAATGAGCAGTTCTTC
TRBV20-1	14	NA	TRBJ2-1	NA	CSAPGVVSSSEQFF	TGCAGTGCCCCAGGGGTCGTTAGCTCCAGTGAGCAGTTCTTC
TRBV20-1	16	TRBD2	TRBJ2-5	NA	CSAVPASGRATETQYF	TGCAGTGCCGTGCCCGCTAGCGGGAGGGCCACGGAGACCCAGTACTTC
TRBV20-1	13	NA	TRBJ1-1	NA	CSAFEGGRTEAFF	TGCAGTGCTTTCGAAGGAGGAAGGACTGAAGCTTTCTTT
TRBV15	13	NA	TRBJ1-2	NA	CATSKDRQGGYTF	TGTGCCACCAGCAAGGACCGCCAGGGGGGCTACACCTTC
TRBV30	15	NA	TRBJ1-4	NA	CAWSVGITAGEKLFF	TGTGCCTGGAGTGTAGGCATTACAGCGGGTGAAAAACTGTTTTTT
TRBV4-2	15	NA	TRBJ1-5	NA	CASSQGVGINQPQHF	TGTGCCAGCAGCCAAGGGGTGGGGATCAATCAGCCCCAGCATTTT
TRBV20-1	13	TRBD1	TRBJ1-2	NA	CSARQGADYGYTF	TGCAGTGCCAGACAGGGGGCAGACTATGGCTACACCTTC
TRBV20-1	16	TRBD2	TRBJ2-1	NA	CSAELLAGGNINEQFF	TGCAGTGCGGAGCTCCTAGCGGGAGGGAATATAAATGAGCAGTTCTTC
TRBV7-9	14	NA	TRBJ2-2	NA	CASSLRGSGGELFF	TGTGCCAGCAGCTTGCGGGGAAGCGGCGGGGAGCTGTTTTTT
TRBV20-1	14	NA	TRBJ1-3	NA	CSARDYGPGNTIYF	TGCAGTGCTAGAGATTACGGTCCTGGAAACACCATATATTTT
TRBV5-1	16	NA	TRBJ2-2	NA	CASSLEAVANTGELFF	TGCGCCAGCAGCTTGGAGGCCGTCGCGAACACCGGGGAGCTGTTTTTT
TRBV29-1	15	TRBD1	TRBJ1-1	NA	CSVPPRGGLNTEAFF	TGCAGCGTCCCACCACGAGGGGGCCTAAACACTGAAGCTTTCTTT
TRBV20-1	14	TRBD2	TRBJ2-3	once	CSARGGRTTDTQYF	TGCAGTGCTAGGGGAGGGAGAACTACAGATACGCAGTATTTT
TRBV19	16	NA	TRBJ1-1	NA	CASNGPRGTMNTEAFF	TGTGCCAGTAACGGCCCCCGGGGGACTATGAACACTGAAGCTTTCTTT
TRBV20-1	14	NA	TRBJ2-3	NA	CSARGTLGTDTQYF	TGCAGTGCTAGGGGGACCCTGGGCACAGATACGCAGTATTTT
TRBV11-2	11	NA	TRBJ1-1	once	CASSLSEGAFF	TGTGCCAGCAGCTTATCGGAGGGAGCTTTCTTT
TRBV7-9	15	NA	TRBJ2-6	NA	CASSVTGRGANVLTF	TGTGCCAGCAGCGTTACAGGGCGTGGGGCCAACGTCCTGACTTTC
TRBV27	14	TRBD2	TRBJ2-3	NA	CASSSLGLADTQYF	TGTGCCAGCAGTTCCCTGGGACTAGCGGATACGCAGTATTTT
TRBV3-1	16	TRBD2	TRBJ2-1	once	CASSQVRAGAYNEQFF	TGTGCCAGCAGCCAAGTGCGCGCGGGAGCCTACAATGAGCAGTTCTTC
TRBV4-1	16	TRBD2	TRBJ2-3	NA	CASSRRLAEITDTQYF	TGCGCCAGCAGCCGGAGACTAGCGGAGATCACAGATACGCAGTATTTT
TRBV5-1	16	TRBD2	TRBJ2-1	NA	CASSLASGSSYNEQFF	TGCGCCAGCAGCTTGGCCAGCGGGAGCTCCTACAATGAGCAGTTCTTC
TRBV3-1	15	NA	TRBJ2-3	NA	CASSRRDRVTDTQYF	TGTGCCAGCAGCCGCCGGGACCGAGTCACAGATACGCAGTATTTT
TRBV5-6	13	NA	TRBJ2-7	NA	CASSLKYSYEQYF	TGTGCCAGCAGCTTGAAGTACTCCTACGAGCAGTACTTC
TRBV30	10	NA	TRBJ1-1	NA	CASGTFTPFF	TGTGCCTCGGGAACGTTTACACCTTTCTTT
TRBV24-1	11	NA	TRBJ2-1	NA	CATSAGNEQFF	TGTGCCACCAGTGCAGGCAATGAGCAGTTCTTC
TRBV2	13	TRBD1	TRBJ2-5	NA	CASMQGAKETQYF	TGTGCCAGCATGCAGGGGGCGAAGGAGACCCAGTACTTC
TRBV5-1	14	TRBD1	TRBJ2-3	NA	CASSRDSPTDTQYF	TGCGCCAGCAGCCGGGACAGCCCCACAGATACGCAGTATTTT
TRBV20-1	15	TRBD2	TRBJ2-7	NA	CSARDLRREVDEQYF	TGCAGTGCTAGAGATCTACGGCGGGAGGTAGACGAGCAGTACTTC
TRBV7-9	15	TRBD2	TRBJ2-3	NA	CASSSAGGSTDTQYF	TGTGCCAGCAGCTCAGCGGGAGGGAGCACAGATACGCAGTATTTT
TRBV5-4	14	TRBD1	TRBJ1-2	once	CASSLTGVIDGYTF	TGTGCCAGCAGTTTGACAGGGGTAATCGATGGCTACACCTTC
TRBV20-1	14	TRBD1	TRBJ1-1	NA	CSAREGTGVTEAFF	TGCAGTGCTAGAGAAGGGACAGGGGTAACTGAAGCTTTCTTT
TRBV12-3/TRBV12-4	14	NA	TRBJ2-7	NA	CASRRTLSSYEQYF	TGTGCCAGCAGGCGGACCCTGAGCTCCTACGAGCAGTACTTC
TRBV19	14	TRBD1	TRBJ1-1	NA	CASRTGGGPTEAFF	TGTGCCAGTAGGACAGGGGGAGGCCCCACTGAAGCTTTCTTT
TRBV29-1	13	NA	TRBJ1-1	NA	CSVESRANTEAFF	TGCAGCGTTGAATCCAGGGCGAACACTGAAGCTTTCTTT
TRBV11-2	16	TRBD2	TRBJ2-1	NA	CASSLGREGGYNEQFF	TGTGCCAGCAGCTTAGGGAGGGAGGGAGGGTACAATGAGCAGTTCTTC
TRBV5-5	13	NA	TRBJ2-7	NA	CASSLSPTYEQYF	TGTGCCAGCAGCTTGTCCCCAACCTACGAGCAGTACTTC